A single sample gave rise to the 23 T cell receptor beta chains below, sequenced in a study of CD8 T cells in Susac syndrome. RNA, at roughly 0.5 to 1 ug, was reverse transcribed with random hexamers. TCRdb reprocessed the immunoSEQ multiplex PCR reads with MiXCR, giving one entry per CDR3 protein. The table records some 160,000 distinct CDR3 sequences, roughly 94% of them present only once. The sample was CD4+ T cells from PBMCs. These receptor sequences come from a human donor in good health.

In its sample, this clonotype was seen once. V is TRBV6-1 and J is TRBJ2-1; no clear D gene. The V and J ends lost 3 bases and 0 bases respectively, with 9 bases between them. The CDR3 spans 15 residues. Germline CDR1 MNHNS, CDR2 SASEGT. CDR3 amino acids: CASSDGLSSYNEQFF. The CDR3, as DNA: TGTGCCAGCAGTGACGGCCTCAGCTCCTACAATGAGCAGTTCTTC.

CDR3 bases: TGCAGTGCTTATTCCGGGACCAGCGGCGAGCAGTACTTC. It translates to CSAYSGTSGEQYF. V is TRBV20-1 and J is TRBJ2-7; D is tentatively TRBD1 or TRBD2 (5 bases each). The CDR3 is 13 amino acids. The V end lost 5 bases, the J end lost 6 bases, and 17 bases lay between the germline ends. Germline V gene data show CDR1 as DFQATT and CDR2 as SNEGSKA (reference sequence).

This chain uses TRBV29-1 with TRBJ1-1, with a weak D call TRBD1 (6 bases). V was pared by 3 bases and J by 5 bases, with 10 bases between. Germline CDR1 and CDR2: SQVTM and ANQGSEA. CDR3 length equals 12 residues. The CDR3 loop is CSVDLGGTEAFF. Here the CDR3 DNA reads TGCAGCGTTGACTTAGGGGGGACTGAAGCTTTCTTT.

The chain employs TRBV12-5 and TRBJ2-2, with 9 nucleotides matching TRBD2. The V segment lost 6 bases and the J segment 6 bases; nucleotides outside the gene matches: 8. The CDR3 is made up of 15 amino acids. The germline CDR1 and CDR2 sequences are LGHNT and FRNRAP. CDR3 residues: CASGEGTSLPGELFF. CDR3 bases: TGTGCTAGTGGGGAGGGGACTAGCCTCCCCGGGGAGCTGTTTTTT.

V and J are TRBV20-1 and TRBJ2-3; 11 bases are shared with TRBD2. Per the germline V gene, CDR1 is DFQATT and CDR2 is SNEGSKA (reference sequence). The V gene end was trimmed by 3 bases and the J gene end by 5 bases; junction bases not matched to a gene: 7. CDR3 size: 15 residues. As DNA, the CDR3 is TGCAGTGCTAGGGATAGCGGGGGGGCGGGAGATACGCAGTATTTT. This translates into CSARDSGGAGDTQYF.

The J gene is TRBJ1-2, the V gene TRBV5-1; 9 bases are shared with TRBD1. Germline CDR1 and CDR2: SGHRS and YFSETQ. The CDR3 runs to 15 residues. The V gene end was trimmed by 4 bases and the J gene end by 0 bases; junction bases not matched to a gene: 4. CDR3 sequence (DNA): TGCGCCAGCAGCAAGGACAGGGGAGCTAACTATGGCTACACCTTC. This translates into CASSKDRGANYGYTF.

The V call is TRBV7-2, the J call TRBJ1-5; possibly TRBD1 for D (5 bases). This CDR3 has 15 residues. V dropped 1 base and J dropped 3 bases, with 10 bases sitting between them. From germline, CDR1 is SGHTA and CDR2 FQGNSA. The CDR3 here is CASSLGGLYNQPQHF. Here the CDR3 DNA reads TGTGCCAGCAGCTTAGGGGGGTTATACAATCAGCCCCAGCATTTT.

The chain recombines TRBV19 with TRBJ1-2; the match to TRBD1 covers 11 bases. V dropped 3 bases and J dropped 7; count of bases not matched to a gene: 7. This CDR3 comprises 15 residues. The germline V gene encodes CDR1 LNHDA and CDR2 SQIVND (reference sequence). The CDR3 loop is CASSILGQGARGYTF. The CDR3 DNA reads TGTGCCAGTAGTATCCTAGGACAGGGGGCGCGTGGCTACACCTTC.

The chain recombines TRBV27 with TRBJ2-7; D gene unclear. Germline CDR1 and CDR2: MNHEY and SMNVEV (reference sequence). The CDR3 sequence is 16 residues long. Trimming left V 5 bases short and J 0 bases short, with 17 bases between. The chain's CDR3 is CASSKAQLTFSYEQYF. CDR3 sequence (DNA): TGTGCCAGCAGTAAGGCCCAGCTGACTTTCTCCTACGAGCAGTACTTC.

The J gene is TRBJ1-1, the V gene TRBV18, with D tentatively TRBD1 (5 bases). With 3 bases removed from V and 3 bases from J, the gap between germline ends came to 17 bases. Germline-derived CDR1 and CDR2 are KGHSH and LQKENI. The CDR3 spans 16 residues. In DNA form, the CDR3 reads TGTGCCAGCTCACCTCCGGGACCGGCGATATACACTGAAGCTTTCTTT. Translating it yields CASSPPGPAIYTEAFF.

The rearrangement uses TRBV20-1 and TRBJ1-2, with 10 bases fitting TRBD1. The CDR3 contains 15 residues. Trimming at V came to 1 base and at J to 1 base, leaving 3 bases not matched to a gene. Per the germline V gene, CDR1 is DFQATT and CDR2 is SNEGSKA (reference sequence). The CDR3 DNA is TGCAGTGCTAGAGTAAGGGACAGGGGTAACTATGGCTACACCTTC. Protein: CSARVRDRGNYGYTF.

This rearrangement joins TRBV4-1 to TRBJ2-6, with D perhaps assigned TRBD1 or TRBD2 (5 bases each). The germline V gene has CDR1 MGHRA and CDR2 YSYEKL. V lost 3 bases, J lost 3 bases, and 6 bases lay in between. CDR3 size: 14 residues. The CDR3: CASSQGDGANVLTF. The CDR3 DNA is TGCGCCAGCAGCCAGGGGGATGGGGCCAACGTCCTGACTTTC.

The chain uses TRBV20-1 and TRBJ2-3, with D possibly being TRBD1 (6 bases). The germline V gene has CDR1 DFQATT and CDR2 SNEGSKA (reference sequence). Trimming shortened V by 1 base and J by 4 bases, and 15 bases separated the two germline ends. This CDR3 spans 15 amino acids. The DNA of the CDR3 is TGCAGTGCTAGAGTTCTGACAGGTATACCAGATACGCAGTATTTT. It encodes CSARVLTGIPDTQYF.

This sequence joins TRBV10-3 and TRBJ1-1; D not resolved. V dropped 4 bases and J dropped 0 bases, with 6 bases sitting between them. Germline assignment: CDR1 ENHRY and CDR2 SYGVKD. The length of the CDR3 is 13 residues. CDR3 DNA sequence: TGTGCCATCAGTGGCCAGATGAACACTGAAGCTTTCTTT. As protein: CAISGQMNTEAFF.

The chain joins TRBV29-1 to TRBJ2-1; a weak D match, TRBD1 (6 bases). CDR1 is SQVTM, CDR2 ANQGSEA, per germline. CDR3 length equals 12 residues. Trimming stripped 4 bases from V and 7 bases from J, with 11 bases between. CDR3 sequence: CSVAWQGNEQFF. For the CDR3, the DNA is TGCAGCGTTGCATGGCAGGGGAATGAGCAGTTCTTC.

The chain joins TRBV28 to TRBJ2-7; 7 bases are shared with TRBD1. The CDR3 is made up of 12 amino acids. Germline V gives CDR1 MDHEN, CDR2 SYDVKM. V gave up 9 bases and J gave up 3 bases; unmatched junction bases: 5. The CDR3 coding sequence is TGTGCCAGTTGGGACAGCAACTACGAGCAGTACTTC. Its protein is CASWDSNYEQYF.

The J gene is TRBJ2-2, the V gene TRBV5-1; D may be TRBD1 (5 bases). Per germline, CDR1 SGHRS and CDR2 YFSETQ. The CDR3 totals 15 residues. The V and J ends lost 0 bases and 6 bases respectively, with 12 bases between them. CDR3 DNA sequence: TGCGCCAGCAGCTTGGGGGGCCTCGATTCCGGGGAGCTGTTTTTT. It yields the protein CASSLGGLDSGELFF.

This rearrangement joins TRBV5-4 to TRBJ2-1, with D perhaps matching TRBD1 or TRBD2 (5 bases each). Looked up from germline, CDR1 is SGHNT and CDR2 is YYREEE (reference sequence). With 5 bases removed from V and 0 bases from J, the gap between germline ends came to 12 bases. The CDR3 extends over 15 amino acids. In DNA form, the CDR3 reads TGTGCCAGCAGGGACGGGGCTAACTCCTACAATGAGCAGTTCTTC. It yields the protein CASRDGANSYNEQFF. Together with reference TRBV5-4 and TRBJ2-1, the CDR3 gives the full variable domain: ETGVTQSPTHLIKTRGQQVTLRCSSQSGHNTVSWYQQALGQGPQFIFQYYREEENGRGNFPPRFSGLQFPNYSSELNVNALELDDSALYLCASRDGANSYNEQFFGPGTRLTVL.

The chain is built from TRBV9 and TRBJ2-1, with TRBD2 identical over 7 bases. The CDR3 has 15 residues. The V and J ends lost 0 bases and 3 bases, in that order; junction bases with no gene match: 3. In germline, CDR1 is SGDLS, CDR2 YYNGEE. CDR3 nucleotide sequence: TGTGCCAGCAGCGTAGGGAGCGGGATCTACAATGAGCAGTTCTTC. It specifies CASSVGSGIYNEQFF.

The CDR3 DNA sequence: TGCGCCAGCAGCTTGCAGCAGCCCTATGGCTACACCTTC. Its protein product is CASSLQQPYGYTF. The V gene is TRBV5-1, the J gene TRBJ1-2; D gene ambiguous. This CDR3 spans 13 amino acids. Trimming pared 1 base from V and 4 bases from J, leaving 8 bases between. Germline CDR1 SGHRS, CDR2 YFSETQ.

The J gene is TRBJ1-1, the V gene TRBV7-2; D unclear. Trimming removed 5 bases at V and 4 bases at J, with 8 bases between. The CDR3 extends over 12 amino acids. In germline, CDR1 is SGHTA, CDR2 FQGNSA. Here the CDR3 DNA reads TGTGCCAGCAGCCTGAAAGCCACTGAAGCTTTCTTT. Translating it yields CASSLKATEAFF. Full variable domain (outside the CDR3, taken from reference TRBV7-2 and TRBJ1-1): GAGVSQSPSNKVTEKGKDVELRCDPISGHTALYWYRQSLGQGLEFLIYFQGNSAPDKSGLPSDRFSAERTGGSVSTLTIQRTQQEDSAVYLCASSLKATEAFFGQGTRLTVV.

The genes are TRBV7-9 and TRBJ2-3; the match to TRBD1 covers 7 bases. Germline V CDR1 and CDR2: SEHNR, FQNEAQ (reference sequence). The V gene end was trimmed by 5 bases and the J gene end by 6 bases; junction bases not matched to a gene: 11. This CDR3 has 15 amino acids. CDR3 sequence reads: CASSLRVGGDDTQYF. The DNA for the CDR3 is TGTGCCAGCAGCCTCCGGGTAGGGGGCGACGATACGCAGTATTTT.

This chain links TRBV11-2 with TRBJ2-1, with 9 nucleotides matching TRBD1. This CDR3 contains 15 residues. The junction had 15 bases not matched to a gene; V was cut back by 5 bases and J by 13 bases. CDR1 and CDR2 from the germline V gene are SGHAT and FQNNGV. CDR3 protein: CASSRGTGRVWEQFF. For the CDR3, the DNA is TGTGCCAGCAGCCGCGGGACAGGGAGAGTATGGGAACAGTTCTTC.